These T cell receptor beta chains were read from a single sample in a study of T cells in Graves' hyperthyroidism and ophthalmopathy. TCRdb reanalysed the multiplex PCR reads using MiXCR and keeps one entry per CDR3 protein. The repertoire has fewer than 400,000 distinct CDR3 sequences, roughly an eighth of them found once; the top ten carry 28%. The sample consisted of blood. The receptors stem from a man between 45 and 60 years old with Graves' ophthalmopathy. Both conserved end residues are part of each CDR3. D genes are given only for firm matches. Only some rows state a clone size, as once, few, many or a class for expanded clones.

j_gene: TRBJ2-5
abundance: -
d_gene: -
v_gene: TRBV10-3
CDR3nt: TGTGCCATCGGTGAGCGAAGGGACCCAGCCGAGACCCAGTACTTC
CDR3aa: CAIGERRDPAETQYF

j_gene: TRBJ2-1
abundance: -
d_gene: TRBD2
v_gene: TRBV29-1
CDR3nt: TGCAGCGTTGAATTCGGGACTAGAATTTACAATGAGCAGTTCTTC
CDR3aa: CSVEFGTRIYNEQFF

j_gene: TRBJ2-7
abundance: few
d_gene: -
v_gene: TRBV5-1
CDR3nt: TGCGCCAGCAGCTTGGGTGGAAACCGCGACCCCTACGAGCAGTACTTC
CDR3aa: CASSLGGNRDPYEQYF

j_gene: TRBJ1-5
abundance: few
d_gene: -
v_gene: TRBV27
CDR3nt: TGTGCCAGCAGTTCCACAGGGAAGGCTTTTTCGAGCAATCAGCCCCAGCATTTT
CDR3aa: CASSSTGKAFSSNQPQHF

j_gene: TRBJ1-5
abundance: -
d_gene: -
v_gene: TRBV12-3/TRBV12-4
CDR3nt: TGTGCCAGCAGCCCCACAGGGTCGGGTCAGCCCCAGCATTTT
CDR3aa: CASSPTGSGQPQHF

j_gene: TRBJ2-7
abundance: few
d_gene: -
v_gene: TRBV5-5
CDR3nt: TGTGCCAGCAGCCCCGGGCCAGGAGGCCACGAGCAGTACTTC
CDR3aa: CASSPGPGGHEQYF

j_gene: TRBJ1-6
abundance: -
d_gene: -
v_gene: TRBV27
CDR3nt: TGTGCCAGCAGTATAGAAGGGACACCCCAGAATTCACCCCTCCACTTT
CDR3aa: CASSIEGTPQNSPLHF

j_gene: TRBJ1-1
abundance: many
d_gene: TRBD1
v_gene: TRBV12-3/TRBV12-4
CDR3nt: TGTGCCAGCAGTCCGAACAGGGGAGGGAACACTGAAGCTTTCTTT
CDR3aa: CASSPNRGGNTEAFF

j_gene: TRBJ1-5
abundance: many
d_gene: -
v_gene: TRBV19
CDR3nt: TGTGCCAGTACCTCTAAAGGGAATGGCAATCAGCCCCAGCATTTT
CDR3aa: CASTSKGNGNQPQHF

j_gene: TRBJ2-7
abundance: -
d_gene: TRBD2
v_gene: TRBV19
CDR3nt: TGTGCCAGTAGTATGCGGGAGGTGCCCTACGAGCAGTACTTC
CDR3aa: CASSMREVPYEQYF

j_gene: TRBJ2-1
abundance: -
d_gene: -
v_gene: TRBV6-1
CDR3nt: TGTGCCAGCAGCACGACCCGGGATGAGCAGTTCTTC
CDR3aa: CASSTTRDEQFF

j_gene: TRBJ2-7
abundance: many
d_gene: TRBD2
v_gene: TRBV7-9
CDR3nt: TGTGCCAGCAGCTTCGGACTAGGATCCTACGAGCAGTACTTC
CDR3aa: CASSFGLGSYEQYF

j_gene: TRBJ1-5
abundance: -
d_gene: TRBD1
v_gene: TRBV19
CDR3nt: TGTGCCAGTAGTATTTGGGGACAGAGTAATAGCAATCAGCCCCAGCATTTT
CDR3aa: CASSIWGQSNSNQPQHF

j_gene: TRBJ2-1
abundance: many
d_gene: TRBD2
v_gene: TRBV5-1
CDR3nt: TGCGCCAGCAGCTTAGCGGGAGCTTACAATGAGCAGTTCTTC
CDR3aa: CASSLAGAYNEQFF

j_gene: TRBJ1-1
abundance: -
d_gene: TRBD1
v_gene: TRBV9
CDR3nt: TGTGCCAGCACCCAGGGGGCGGACACTGAAGCTTTCTTT
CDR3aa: CASTQGADTEAFF

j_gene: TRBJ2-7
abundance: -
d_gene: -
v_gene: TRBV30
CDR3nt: TGTGCCTGGAGATCGATGGGGCCGAGGAGTTTCTACGAGCAGTACTTC
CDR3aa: CAWRSMGPRSFYEQYF

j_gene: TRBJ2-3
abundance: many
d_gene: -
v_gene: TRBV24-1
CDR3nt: TGTGCCACCAGTGGAGGAACGGGAGCTTTTTCAGATACGCAGTATTTT
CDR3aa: CATSGGTGAFSDTQYF

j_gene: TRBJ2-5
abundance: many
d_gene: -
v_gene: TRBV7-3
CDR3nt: TGTGCCAGCAGCTGGTTCCACCAAGAGACCCAGTACTTC
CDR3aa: CASSWFHQETQYF

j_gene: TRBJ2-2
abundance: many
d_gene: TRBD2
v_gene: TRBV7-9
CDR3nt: TGTGCCAGCAGCCCGAATAGCGGGAGGGCCTTTACCGGGGAGCTGTTTTTT
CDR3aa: CASSPNSGRAFTGELFF

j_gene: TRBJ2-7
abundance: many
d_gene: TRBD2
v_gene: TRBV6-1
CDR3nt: TGTGCCAGCAGTTCCCCGCCGGGGGGCTACGAGCAGTACTTC
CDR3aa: CASSSPPGGYEQYF

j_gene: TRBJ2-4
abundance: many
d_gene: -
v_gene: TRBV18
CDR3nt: TGTGCCAGCTCACCACGGGACGGTGCCGCCAAAAACATTCAGTACTTC
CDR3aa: CASSPRDGAAKNIQYF

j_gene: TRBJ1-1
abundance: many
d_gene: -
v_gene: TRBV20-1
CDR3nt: TGCAGTGCTAGAGACAACACGAACACTGAAGCTTTCTTT
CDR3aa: CSARDNTNTEAFF

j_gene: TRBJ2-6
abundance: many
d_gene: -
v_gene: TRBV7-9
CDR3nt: TGTGCCAGCAGACCCTCCGGGACACTCAGCTCTGGGGCCAACGTCCTGACTTTC
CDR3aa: CASRPSGTLSSGANVLTF

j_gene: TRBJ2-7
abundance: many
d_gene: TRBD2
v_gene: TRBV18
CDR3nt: TGTGCCAGCTCACCACGGGAGGGGCGAAGGTACGAGCAGTACTTC
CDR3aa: CASSPREGRRYEQYF

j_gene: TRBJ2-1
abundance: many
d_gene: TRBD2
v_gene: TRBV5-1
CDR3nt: TGCGCCAGCAATCCAAGCGGGAGTACCTACAATGAGCAGTTCTTC
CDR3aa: CASNPSGSTYNEQFF

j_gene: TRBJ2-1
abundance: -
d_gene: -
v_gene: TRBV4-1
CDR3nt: TGCGCCAGCAGCCAATATACCTCCCATGAGCAGTTCTTC
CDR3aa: CASSQYTSHEQFF

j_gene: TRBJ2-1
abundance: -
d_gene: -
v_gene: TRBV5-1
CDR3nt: TGCGCCAGCAGCCCCCGGGACTCCTCGGGCGAGCAGTTCTTC
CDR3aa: CASSPRDSSGEQFF

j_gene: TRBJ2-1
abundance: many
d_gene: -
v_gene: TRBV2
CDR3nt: TGTGCCAGCAGCGCCCGAAAGGGCTTAGGTGAGCAGTTCTTC
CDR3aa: CASSARKGLGEQFF

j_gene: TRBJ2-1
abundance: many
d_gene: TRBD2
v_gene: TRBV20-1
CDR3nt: TGCAGTGCTGAAGCCGGGACTAGCGGGAATGAGCAGTTCTTC
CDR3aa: CSAEAGTSGNEQFF

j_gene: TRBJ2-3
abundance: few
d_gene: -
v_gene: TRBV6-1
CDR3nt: TGTGCCAGTGTTTCATATGGGGCGGATACGCAGTATTTT
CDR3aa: CASVSYGADTQYF